Below, 27 T cell receptor beta chains from the same sample are listed, as sequenced in a study of blood T cell repertoires in COVID-19. Data came from immunoSEQ multiplex PCR; TCRdb stores just in-frame clones and leaves some out. There are about 140,000 clones in the sample; 77% occur only once, and roughly 9% lies in the top ten. The source material was peripheral blood. These receptors all stem from a woman in her 50s with active or convalescent COVID-19.

This clone has ten or more counts. This chain joins TRBV4-3 and TRBJ2-3; TRBD1 agrees at 7 bases. This CDR3 is 18 amino acids long. Germline V gene data show CDR1 as LGHNA and CDR2 as YSLEER. With V trimmed by 0 bases and J by 0 bases, 9 bases remained unmatched. The chain's CDR3 is CASSQDLQGLRSTDTQYF. As DNA, the CDR3 is TGCGCCAGCAGCCAAGATCTACAGGGGTTGAGGAGCACAGATACGCAGTATTTT.

This chain uses TRBV10-3 with TRBJ1-5; TRBD1 is a possible D gene (5 bases). The germline V and J ends were trimmed by 4 bases and 7 bases, with 14 bases remaining between them. Germline values: CDR1 ENHRY, CDR2 SYGVKD. This CDR3 has 14 amino acids. The CDR3 spells CAISVSGARQPQHF. The CDR3 DNA is TGTGCCATCAGTGTAAGCGGGGCACGACAGCCCCAGCATTTT.

The DNA for the CDR3 is TGTGCCAGCAGCTTGTGGCGGGGCGGGTATGGGGCCAACGTCCTGACTTTC. This encodes CASSLWRGGYGANVLTF. V is TRBV5-4 and J is TRBJ2-6; D might be TRBD2 (6 bases). V was clipped by 1 base and J by 3 bases, with 14 bases between them. The germline V gene encodes CDR1 SGHNT and CDR2 YYREEE (reference sequence). The CDR3 is 17 residues long.

This chain joins TRBV19 and TRBJ1-1, with D maybe TRBD1 (5 bases). In germline, CDR1 is LNHDA, CDR2 SQIVND (reference sequence). The CDR3 runs 11 residues. The V end was cut by 9 bases, the J end by 7 bases, with 12 bases between. The CDR3 reads CASWGGIEAFF. The CDR3 region has the DNA TGTGCCAGCTGGGGGGGGATTGAAGCTTTCTTT.

The chain joins TRBV29-1 to TRBJ2-2, with D possibly TRBD2 on 5 matching bases. Germline V gene data show CDR1 as SQVTM and CDR2 as ANQGSEA. The V gene lost 4 bases and the J gene lost 7 bases, with 13 bases spanning the gap. The CDR3 is made up of 13 amino acids. The CDR3 coding sequence is TGCAGCGTTGTTGGAGGCAGTGGCGGGGAGCTGTTTTTT. This encodes CSVVGGSGGELFF.

V and J are TRBV28 and TRBJ2-5; TRBD2 matches at 14 bases. V dropped 2 bases and J dropped 4; count of bases not matched to a gene: 6. Per the germline V gene, CDR1 is MDHEN and CDR2 is SYDVKM. The CDR3 extends over 17 amino acids. The CDR3 nucleotides read TGTGCCAGCAGTTTACCCCGGGGACTAGCGGGAGTAGAGACCCAGTACTTC. It yields the protein CASSLPRGLAGVETQYF.

Remarks on this clone: Additional DNA sequences in this sample encode the identical CDR3. The chain uses TRBV27 and TRBJ1-5, with 9 positions matching TRBD1. Germline values: CDR1 MNHEY, CDR2 SMNVEV (reference sequence). V lost 5 bases, J lost 3 bases, and 8 bases stayed unmatched. This CDR3 spans 16 amino acids. CDR3 sequence (DNA): TGTGCCAGCAGTCCTTTAGACAGGGGGGCCAATCAGCCCCAGCATTTT. This sequence encodes CASSPLDRGANQPQHF.

This rearrangement joins TRBV7-8 to TRBJ2-1, with D possibly matching TRBD2 (7 bases). Germline lookup yields CDR1 SGHVS and CDR2 FQNEAQ. With 1 base removed from V and 6 bases from J, the gap between germline ends came to 25 bases. The CDR3 sequence is 19 residues long. CDR3 sequence reads: CASSLERGGREVGRNEQFF. The CDR3, as DNA: TGTGCCAGCAGCTTAGAGAGAGGGGGGAGGGAGGTCGGACGCAATGAGCAGTTCTTC.

The chain joins TRBV6-5 to TRBJ1-6; the match to TRBD1 covers 8 bases. The J segment lost 11 bases and the V segment lost 2 bases, leaving 11 bases of the junction unmatched. Germline lookup yields CDR1 MNHEY and CDR2 SVGAGI. The CDR3 consists of 16 residues. CDR3 in DNA: TGTGCCAGCAGTTACCAGGGACAGGTCGGCGGTACACCCCTCCACTTT. Residues: CASSYQGQVGGTPLHF.

The table lists this clone with a few counts. The chain combines TRBV7-2 with TRBJ2-7; D not resolved. V was shortened by 0 bases and J by 5 bases, with 11 bases between the two germline ends. Germline CDR1 SGHTA, CDR2 FQGNSA. There are 14 residues in the CDR3. The CDR3 region has the DNA TGTGCCAGCAGCTTAGCGCGCAGACTTGACGAGCAGTACTTC. The encoded protein is CASSLARRLDEQYF. The variable domain in full, completed from reference TRBV7-2 and TRBJ2-7, reads GAGVSQSPSNKVTEKGKDVELRCDPISGHTALYWYRQSLGQGLEFLIYFQGNSAPDKSGLPSDRFSAERTGGSVSTLTIQRTQQEDSAVYLCASSLARRLDEQYFGPGTRLTVT.

The chain carries TRBV19 and TRBJ1-6, with TRBD1 matching 10 bases. CDR1 is LNHDA, CDR2 SQIVND, per germline (reference sequence). The CDR3 has 16 amino acids. After removal of 3 bases from V and 10 bases from J, the junction contained 9 bases not matched to a gene. CDR3 sequence: CASSIDMGQGNSPLHF. CDR3 bases: TGTGCCAGTAGTATCGACATGGGACAGGGGAACTCACCCCTCCACTTT.

The chain combines TRBV19 with TRBJ1-1, with 9 bases matching TRBD1. Germline CDR1 reads LNHDA; CDR2 reads SQIVND (reference sequence). This CDR3 has 15 residues. Trimming cost V 4 bases and J 5 bases; bases outside gene matches: 8. CDR3 amino acids: CASSTRDREATEAFF. The CDR3 region has the DNA TGTGCCAGTAGTACACGGGACAGGGAGGCGACTGAAGCTTTCTTT.

V usage is TRBV25-1 and J usage is TRBJ2-3; 8 bases are shared with TRBD1. Per germline, CDR1 MGHDK and CDR2 SYGVNS. The V gene end was trimmed by 3 bases and the J gene end by 2 bases; junction bases not matched to a gene: 10. The CDR3 loop spans 17 amino acids. The CDR3 DNA reads TGTGCCAGCAGTGACACCAGGGGGCAGTTAGCCACAGATACGCAGTATTTT. It is translated as CASSDTRGQLATDTQYF.

The CDR3 nucleotides are TGTGCCAGCAGCCCCAAACTAGTCTATGAGCAGTTCTTC. This translates into CASSPKLVYEQFF. The chain combines TRBV7-2 with TRBJ2-1; a possible D gene is TRBD2 (5 bases). This CDR3 has 13 residues. Trimming stripped 5 bases from V and 8 bases from J, with 13 bases between. The V gene's germline CDR1 is SGHTA and CDR2 FQGNSA.

The chain combines TRBV7-3 with TRBJ2-1; no definite D call. The CDR3 runs 16 residues. V was shortened by 5 bases and J by 5 bases, with 19 bases between the two germline ends. The germline V gene encodes CDR1 SGHTA and CDR2 FQGTGA. The CDR3 DNA follows: TGTGCCAGCAGCATAATGCCCGGCAGGCCGAACAATGAGCAGTTCTTC. Encoded protein: CASSIMPGRPNNEQFF.

The chain is built from TRBV7-3 and TRBJ2-5; maybe TRBD2 (5 bases). Trimming pared 5 bases from V and 3 bases from J, leaving 13 bases between. From germline, CDR1 is SGHTA and CDR2 FQGTGA. This CDR3 has 14 amino acids. DNA of the CDR3: TGTGCCAGCAGCCCCGAGGGCGGCAAAGAGACCCAGTACTTC. The encoded protein is CASSPEGGKETQYF.

This clone appeared a few times. The genes are TRBV5-1 and TRBJ2-3; D is perhaps TRBD1 (6 bases). Trimming left V 4 bases short and J 6 bases short, with 21 bases between. The CDR3 sequence is 16 residues long. Germline V gives CDR1 SGHRS, CDR2 YFSETQ. The chain's CDR3 is CASSDTGSELWDTQYF. The CDR3 coding sequence is TGCGCCAGCAGCGACACAGGGTCGGAGTTATGGGATACGCAGTATTTT.

The V and J genes are TRBV27 and TRBJ2-7; 11 nucleotides line up with TRBD2. Per germline, CDR1 MNHEY and CDR2 SMNVEV (reference sequence). This CDR3 region has 16 residues. V trimming: 8 bases; J trimming: 2 bases; junction bases outside the gene matches: 11. This chain's CDR3 is CASPTPRTSGPYEQYF. Here the CDR3 DNA reads TGTGCCAGCCCCACGCCCCGGACTAGCGGGCCCTACGAGCAGTACTTC.

The rearrangement uses TRBV5-5 and TRBJ1-2, with 8 bases fitting TRBD1. The CDR3 has 14 residues. Germline V lookup: CDR1 SGHKS, CDR2 YYEKEE (reference sequence). V was clipped by 2 bases and J by 6 bases; unmatched bases: 6. CDR3: CASSFQTGENGYTF. The CDR3 bases are TGTGCCAGCAGCTTCCAGACAGGGGAGAATGGCTACACCTTC.

In the case of this clone: The same CDR3 arises from other DNA sequences in this sample as well. The rearrangement joins TRBV2 to TRBJ2-3; no reliable D call. Trimming took 2 bases from V and 4 from J, leaving 4 bases between them. This CDR3 is 12 amino acids long. Germline CDR1 SNHLY, CDR2 FYNNEI. The CDR3 region is CASSESADTQYF. In DNA form, the CDR3 reads TGTGCCAGCAGTGAATCCGCAGATACGCAGTATTTT.

This clone was seen once. The genes are TRBV7-2 and TRBJ1-4; TRBD1 is a possible D gene (5 bases). CDR1 and CDR2 from the germline V gene are SGHTA and FQGNSA. V lost 1 base and J lost 3, with 18 bases in between. This CDR3 is built from 18 residues. The CDR3 here is CASSLGRSGRAANEKLFF. DNA for the CDR3: TGTGCCAGCAGCTTAGGTCGTTCAGGGAGGGCGGCTAATGAAAAACTGTTTTTT.

The CDR3 sequence is CASSSDRVVAYNEQFF. The CDR3 nucleotides are TGTGCCAGCAGTTCGGACAGGGTTGTGGCCTACAATGAGCAGTTCTTC. This rearrangement joins TRBV6-5 to TRBJ2-1, with TRBD1 matching 8 bases. Germline-derived CDR1 and CDR2 are MNHEY and SVGAGI. The junction had 7 bases not matched to a gene; V was cut back by 4 bases and J by 2 bases. The CDR3 is 16 residues long.

The chain recombines TRBV20-1 with TRBJ2-1, with 12 bases that match TRBD2. The V gene's germline CDR1 is DFQATT and CDR2 SNEGSKA (reference sequence). V was pared by 3 bases and J by 6 bases, with 9 bases of the junction left unmatched. The CDR3 loop spans 16 amino acids. This CDR3 is CSASILAGGRLNEQFF. CDR3 in DNA: TGCAGTGCTAGTATACTAGCGGGAGGCCGACTCAATGAGCAGTTCTTC.

The V and J genes are TRBV14 and TRBJ1-4, with 8 bases identical to TRBD1. The CDR3 loop spans 15 amino acids. Germline CDR1 and CDR2: SGHDN and FVKESK. J gave up 8 bases and V 5 bases, and 10 bases lay outside the gene matches. The DNA of the CDR3 is TGTGCCAGCAGCGTTCAAGCAGGGGGCGGCGAAAAACTGTTTTTT. Its protein is CASSVQAGGGEKLFF.

This chain joins TRBV14 and TRBJ2-3, with 13 bases identical to TRBD2. The germline V gene has CDR1 SGHDN and CDR2 FVKESK. The CDR3 runs to 17 residues. With 3 bases clipped from V and 2 bases from J, the junction kept 5 bases outside the gene matches. CDR3 protein: CASSHGLAGEFTDTQYF. The CDR3 DNA reads as TGTGCCAGCAGCCACGGACTAGCGGGAGAATTCACAGATACGCAGTATTTT.

This chain uses TRBV2 with TRBJ1-6; no clear D. The germline gives CDR1 SNHLY, CDR2 FYNNEI. V was clipped by 7 bases and J by 4 bases, with 20 bases between them. This CDR3 has 17 residues. The CDR3 region has the DNA TGTGCCAGCATTGGTCACGGTAACCGGGGATATAATTCACCCCTCCACTTT. As protein: CASIGHGNRGYNSPLHF.

CDR3 protein: CASSVRFGTDTGELFF. The DNA for the CDR3 is TGTGCCAGCAGCGTAAGATTCGGGACAGACACCGGGGAGCTGTTTTTT. The V gene is TRBV9, the J gene TRBJ2-2, with 7 bases matching TRBD1. This CDR3 comprises 16 residues. Germline loops: CDR1 SGDLS, CDR2 YYNGEE. The V segment lost 1 base and the J segment 3 bases; nucleotides outside the gene matches: 6.